The entry below describes one TCR beta chain. As yet, its antigen is unknown. This entry is derived from a study of cytotoxic CD8 clonotypes in ibrutinib-treated CLL. About the study: In all, 10 to 11 patients were relapsed/refractory, around 15 were treatment-naive and some 17 were IGHV unmutated. Whole-study results and caveats: Relative to age-matched healthy donors, clonality at baseline was higher, and it tracked circulating CD8+ T-cell counts. Shared public clonotypes were rare, and on treatment they either got smaller or stayed the same.

Depths of 1 in 200,000 to 1 in 1 million T cells were the sequencing target. Libraries were prepared by immunoSEQ multiplex PCR; TCRdb keeps only in-frame clonotypes and omits some of them. Of approximately 45,000 clones listed, approximately 69% are singletons. This CDR3 contains 14 residues. Germline V CDR1 and CDR2: MNHEY, SVGAGI. Trimming cost V 2 bases and J 5 bases, with 10 bases left between them. The receptor was isolated from a human donor with chronic lymphocytic leukemia. Sequenced material: PBMCs, taken after 12 months of ibrutinib treatment. The J gene is TRBJ1-5, the V gene TRBV6-5; D is unresolved. DNA of the CDR3: TGTGCCAGCAGTTACGGTAGAGGGTATCAGCCCCAGCATTTT. It is translated as CASSYGRGYQPQHF.